These T cell receptor beta chains were read from a single sample in a study of CD8 T cells in Susac syndrome. TCRdb itself ran the immunoSEQ multiplex PCR reads through MiXCR, one entry per CDR3 protein. The repertoire has 150,000 to 200,000 distinct CDR3 sequences, approximately 94% of them found once; the top ten carry 0.09% to 0.1%. The source material was CD4+ T cells from PBMCs. Every receptor here comes from a human donor with multiple sclerosis. The CDR3 runs from the conserved cysteine through the conserved F or W. Fields, in order: D gene, CDR3 length, clone size, V gene, J gene, CDR3 protein, CDR3 DNA. The D gene is left open where the match is weak. Size values are once, few and many counts, or a class for expanded clones, and some rows have none.

>NA|17|NA|TRBV11-2|TRBJ1-5
CASSPAGVGVGGQPQHF
TGTGCCAGCAGCCCAGCAGGGGTTGGGGTAGGGGGTCAGCCCCAGCATTTT
>TRBD1|13|NA|TRBV20-1|TRBJ2-5
CSAQGQFQETQYF
TGCAGTGCCCAGGGACAGTTCCAAGAGACCCAGTACTTC
>TRBD2|13|NA|TRBV28|TRBJ2-7
CACSGLAVYEQYF
TGTGCCTGCTCGGGACTAGCGGTCTACGAGCAGTACTTC
>NA|15|once|TRBV6-5|TRBJ2-6
CASSLDYSGANVLTF
TGTGCCAGCAGCCTAGATTACTCTGGGGCCAACGTCCTGACTTTC
>NA|13|NA|TRBV28|TRBJ2-7
CATFGTPSLEQYF
TGTGCCACCTTCGGGACCCCGTCTTTGGAGCAGTACTTC
>NA|12|NA|TRBV4-2|TRBJ2-7
CASSHAGDEQYF
TGTGCCAGCAGCCACGCCGGGGACGAGCAGTACTTC
>NA|13|NA|TRBV7-8|TRBJ2-5
CASRKTDLETQYF
TGTGCCAGCAGGAAGACAGATTTAGAGACCCAGTACTTC
>NA|14|NA|TRBV12-3/TRBV12-4|TRBJ1-4
CASSFGVGNEKLFF
TGTGCCAGCAGTTTCGGGGTTGGTAATGAAAAACTGTTTTTT
>TRBD1|17|NA|TRBV3-1|TRBJ2-3
CASSQEVGQGSTDTQYF
TGTGCCAGCAGCCAAGAGGTGGGACAGGGAAGCACAGATACGCAGTATTTT
>NA|13|NA|TRBV6-1|TRBJ2-5
CASHFQGGETQYF
TGTGCCAGCCATTTTCAGGGCGGGGAGACCCAGTACTTC
>NA|13|NA|TRBV12-3/TRBV12-4|TRBJ2-7
CASSFARGSEQYF
TGTGCCAGCAGTTTTGCCAGGGGTAGCGAGCAGTACTTC
>TRBD2|19|NA|TRBV24-1|TRBJ2-1
CATSAAPGTSGRAYNEQFF
TGTGCCACCAGTGCCGCGCCCGGGACTAGCGGGAGGGCCTACAATGAGCAGTTCTTC
>NA|16|NA|TRBV7-9|TRBJ1-4
CASSPHYRESNEKLFF
TGTGCCAGCAGCCCACACTACAGGGAATCTAATGAAAAACTGTTTTTT
>NA|14|NA|TRBV7-9|TRBJ1-4
CASSSRDGNEKLFF
TGTGCCAGCAGCTCCCGGGACGGAAATGAAAAACTGTTTTTT
>NA|13|few|TRBV12-3/TRBV12-4|TRBJ1-2
CASSLSGLDGYTF
TGTGCCAGCAGTTTATCCGGGTTAGATGGCTACACCTTC
>NA|12|NA|TRBV5-1|TRBJ2-7
CASSLEKNEQYF
TGCGCCAGCAGCTTGGAAAAGAACGAGCAGTACTTC
>NA|13|NA|TRBV14|TRBJ1-1
CASSTKTVPEAFF
TGTGCCAGCAGTACTAAAACCGTCCCTGAAGCTTTCTTT
>NA|13|NA|TRBV7-7|TRBJ1-4
CASSLGHSEKLFF
TGTGCCAGCAGCTTGGGACATTCTGAAAAACTGTTTTTT
>TRBD1|14|NA|TRBV2|TRBJ1-1
CASRARQGLSEAFF
TGTGCCAGCAGAGCTAGACAGGGTTTGTCTGAAGCTTTCTTT
>NA|13|NA|TRBV7-8|TRBJ1-1
CASSLARGAEAFF
TGTGCCAGCAGCTTAGCCAGGGGAGCAGAAGCTTTCTTT
>NA|15|NA|TRBV7-9|TRBJ1-2
CASSLDLDGTGGYTF
TGTGCCAGCAGCTTAGATCTGGACGGCACCGGGGGCTACACCTTC
>TRBD1|13|NA|TRBV30|TRBJ2-5
CAHSGTVQETQYF
TGTGCCCACTCCGGGACAGTCCAAGAGACCCAGTACTTC
>NA|12|NA|TRBV29-1|TRBJ1-1
CSTARMNTEAFF
TGCAGCACTGCACGCATGAACACTGAAGCTTTCTTT
>TRBD2|16|NA|TRBV20-1|TRBJ2-5
CSARDSARGGAETQYF
TGCAGTGCTAGAGATTCAGCCCGGGGGGGGGCGGAGACCCAGTACTTC
>NA|14|once|TRBV12-3/TRBV12-4|TRBJ1-2
CASSSRLTWIGYTF
TGTGCCAGCAGCTCCAGACTGACTTGGATCGGCTACACCTTC
>NA|13|once|TRBV12-3/TRBV12-4|TRBJ2-7
CASSPDRAYEQYF
TGTGCCAGCAGTCCCGACAGAGCCTACGAGCAGTACTTC